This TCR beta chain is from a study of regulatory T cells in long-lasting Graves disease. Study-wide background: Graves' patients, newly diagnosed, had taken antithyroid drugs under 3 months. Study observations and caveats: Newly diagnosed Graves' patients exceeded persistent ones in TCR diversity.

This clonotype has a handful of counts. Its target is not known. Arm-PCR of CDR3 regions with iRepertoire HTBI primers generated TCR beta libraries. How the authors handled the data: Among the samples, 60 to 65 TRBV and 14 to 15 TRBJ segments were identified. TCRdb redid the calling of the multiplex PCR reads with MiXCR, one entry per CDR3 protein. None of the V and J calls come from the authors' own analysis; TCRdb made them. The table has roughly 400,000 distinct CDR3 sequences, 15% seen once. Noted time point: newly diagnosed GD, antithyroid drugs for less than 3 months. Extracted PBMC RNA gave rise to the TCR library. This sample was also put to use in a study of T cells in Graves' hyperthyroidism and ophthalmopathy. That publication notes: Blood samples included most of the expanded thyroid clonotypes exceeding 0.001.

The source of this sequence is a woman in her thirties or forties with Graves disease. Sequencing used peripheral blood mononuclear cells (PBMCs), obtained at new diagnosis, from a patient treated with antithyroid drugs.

The CDR3 DNA sequence: TGCAGTGCAAAACTAGCGGTAGCCAAAAACATTCAGTACTTC. It codes for CSAKLAVAKNIQYF. This rearrangement joins TRBV20-1 to TRBJ2-4; 8 positions agree with TRBD2. V trimming: 6 bases; J trimming: 0 bases; junction bases outside the gene matches: 4. The germline gives CDR1 DFQATT, CDR2 SNEGSKA (reference sequence). This CDR3 contains 14 residues.